This TCR beta chain was recorded in a study of T cells in Graves' hyperthyroidism and ophthalmopathy. The study's findings and limits: The majority of expanded thyroid clonotypes above 0.001 also appeared in blood.

The CDR3 is made up of 10 amino acids. Germline V gene data show CDR1 as DFQATT and CDR2 as SNEGSKA (reference sequence). The V end lost 7 bases, the J end lost 3 bases, and 7 bases lay between the germline ends. The investigators amplified TCR beta CDR3 regions from RNA transcripts. A first-round RT-PCR of the TCR CDR3 used the HTBI primer set. Via MiXCR, TCRdb re-called the multiplex PCR reads, giving one row per CDR3 protein. The sample carries hundreds of thousands of distinct CDR3 sequences, 14% recorded once. This clonotype was counted many times. Antigen unknown. This sequence joins TRBV20-1 and TRBJ2-7; D uncertain. The source material was blood. The source is a woman in her twenties or thirties with Graves' hyperthyroidism. The CDR3 loop is CSVGSYEQYF. CDR3 nucleotides: TGCAGTGTAGGCAGCTACGAGCAGTACTTC.